The present T cell receptor beta chain was sequenced within a study of breast tumors, draining lymph nodes, adjacent tissues. Study-level results: The data were judged consistent with most tumor T cells coming from lymph node and expanding in tumor. Compared with basal-like, luminal-like tumors shared significantly more repertoire with nontumor tissue. Tumor repertoires ranked between lymph nodes and nontumor tissue in diversity, with V and J gene preferences.

This CDR3 is built from 16 residues. Trimming shortened V by 2 bases and J by 1 base, and 12 bases separated the two germline ends. CDR1 and CDR2 (germline): SEHNR, FQNEAQ (reference sequence). MiXCR, applied by TCRdb to the multiplex PCR reads, yields one record per CDR3 protein. The data show 150,000 to 250,000 distinct CDR3 sequences, roughly 31% seen once. As for this clonotype: Its specificity is not known.

Samples came from axillary lymph nodes draining the breast cancer. The receptor was isolated from a female donor with breast cancer. Some clones in this sample may be carry-over from other donors' samples. The chain employs TRBV7-9 and TRBJ2-1, with D tentatively TRBD1 (6 bases). The sample was axillary lymph node tissue. CDR3 DNA sequence: TGTGCCAGCAGCTTAAATTCGGGGACATCCTACAATGAGCAGTTCTTC. Protein: CASSLNSGTSYNEQFF.